The present TCR beta chain was sequenced within a study of Graves' ophthalmopathy and Graves' hyperthyroidism. Included hyperthyroidism patients were aged 18 to 65 and newly diagnosed (under 2 months' duration). This CDR3 region has 15 residues. Trimming cost V 7 bases and J 6 bases; bases outside gene matches: 8. The sequenced template was RNA, covering the TCR beta CDR3 region. Second-round multiplex PCR followed a first-round RT-PCR using HTBI primers. From the multiplex PCR reads, TCRdb called clonotypes with MiXCR, one entry per CDR3 protein. The data contain 1 million to 1.3 million distinct CDR3 sequences, 35% to 40% of them seen just once; the ten biggest clones take up 11%.

The sequencing sample was made of peripheral blood or thyroid tissue (not recorded which). The TCR originated in an adult man with Graves' hyperthyroidism. The V and J genes are TRBV12-3 or TRBV12-4 and TRBJ2-2; TRBD2 agrees at 10 bases. In DNA, the CDR3 is TGTGCCAGCACCGAAGGGACTAGCGCGGCCGGGGAGCTGTTTTTT. Amino acid sequence: CASTEGTSAAGELFF.